Presented here are 7 T cell receptor beta chains from one specimen sequenced in a study of cytomegalovirus exposure and HLA in healthy donors. 13 Jbeta primers and 60 Vbeta primers were used for the PCR. The assay was immunoSEQ multiplex PCR, and TCRdb's table has in-frame clones only and misses some. The profile shows approximately 140,000 clones, roughly 80% of them singletons. Sequencing was performed on PBMCs. All receptors derive from a woman between 55 and 75 years old in good health and CMV-seronegative.

This clone was seen once. The V and J genes are TRBV6-1 and TRBJ2-7; D might be TRBD1 (6 bases). The germline gives CDR1 MNHNS, CDR2 SASEGT. The CDR3 covers 15 residues. With 6 bases removed from V and 2 bases from J, the gap between germline ends came to 17 bases. CDR3 region: CASSPVGTLAYEQYF. CDR3 DNA: TGTGCCAGCAGCCCGGTGGGGACACTTGCCTACGAGCAGTACTTC.

This clone turned up a few times. This chain links TRBV7-3 with TRBJ1-1; tentative D call: TRBD1 (6 bases). Germline assignment: CDR1 SGHTA and CDR2 FQGTGA. V lost 3 bases, J lost 1 base, and 9 bases lay in between. The CDR3 contains 14 residues. CDR3 in DNA: TGTGCCAGCAGCTTGGTAGGGGGGAACACTGAAGCTTTCTTT. This encodes CASSLVGGNTEAFF.

Points on this clone: The junction and the germline gene differ at one end; a read error may be behind it. The gene calls are TRBV7-9 and TRBJ1-1, with D possibly TRBD1 on 5 matching bases. Germline loops: CDR1 SEHNR, CDR2 FQNEAQ (reference sequence). This CDR3 contains 16 residues. CDR3: CSSSLGAGHDGTEAFF. DNA of the CDR3: TGTTCCAGCAGCTTAGGGGCAGGCCACGACGGCACTGAAGCTTTCTTT.

J is TRBJ2-7 and V is TRBV18; 9 bases are shared with TRBD1. V gave up 6 bases and J gave up 6 bases; unmatched junction bases: 9. Germline V lookup: CDR1 KGHSH, CDR2 LQKENI. The CDR3 is 14 residues long. The CDR3 coding sequence is TGTGCCAGCTCGCCGGGACAGGGAGGACTCGAGCAGTACTTC. It codes for CASSPGQGGLEQYF.

The chain joins TRBV28 to TRBJ1-4, with TRBD1 matching 9 bases. From germline, CDR1 is MDHEN and CDR2 SYDVKM. This CDR3 is 15 amino acids long. V was pared by 4 bases and J by 8 bases, with 8 bases of the junction left unmatched. The CDR3 here is CASSSPTGGPEKLFF. Written as DNA, the CDR3 is TGTGCCAGCAGTTCTCCTACAGGGGGCCCGGAAAAACTGTTTTTT.

The genes are TRBV11-2 and TRBJ1-1; D is ambiguous. Trimming left V 2 bases short and J 4 bases short, with 11 bases between. CDR1 and CDR2 from the germline V gene are SGHAT and FQNNGV. The CDR3 is 14 residues long. The CDR3 nucleotides read TGTGCCAGCAGCTTACTGGGTAGGAGCACTGAAGCTTTCTTT. Encoded protein: CASSLLGRSTEAFF.

The rearrangement links TRBV2 to TRBJ2-7; 8 nucleotides match TRBD2. Germline V gives CDR1 SNHLY, CDR2 FYNNEI. The J segment lost 4 bases and the V segment lost 8 bases, leaving 4 bases of the junction unmatched. The CDR3 length is 12 residues. The chain's CDR3 is CASSTSGYEQYF. CDR3 nucleotides: TGTGCCAGCTCTACTAGCGGATACGAGCAGTACTTC.